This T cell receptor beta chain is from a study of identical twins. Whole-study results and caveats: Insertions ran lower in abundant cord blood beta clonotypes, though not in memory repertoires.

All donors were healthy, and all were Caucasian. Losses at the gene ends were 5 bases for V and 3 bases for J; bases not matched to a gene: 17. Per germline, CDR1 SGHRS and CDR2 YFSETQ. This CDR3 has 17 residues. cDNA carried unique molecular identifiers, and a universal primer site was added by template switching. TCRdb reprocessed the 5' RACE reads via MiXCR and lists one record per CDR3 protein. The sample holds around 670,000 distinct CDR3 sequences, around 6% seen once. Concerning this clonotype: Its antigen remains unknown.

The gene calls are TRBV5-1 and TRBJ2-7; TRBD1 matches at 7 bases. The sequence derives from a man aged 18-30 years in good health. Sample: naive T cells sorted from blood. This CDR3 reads CASSSGIRQGGNYEQYF. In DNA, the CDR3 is TGCGCCAGCAGTTCGGGGATACGACAGGGTGGGAACTACGAGCAGTACTTC.